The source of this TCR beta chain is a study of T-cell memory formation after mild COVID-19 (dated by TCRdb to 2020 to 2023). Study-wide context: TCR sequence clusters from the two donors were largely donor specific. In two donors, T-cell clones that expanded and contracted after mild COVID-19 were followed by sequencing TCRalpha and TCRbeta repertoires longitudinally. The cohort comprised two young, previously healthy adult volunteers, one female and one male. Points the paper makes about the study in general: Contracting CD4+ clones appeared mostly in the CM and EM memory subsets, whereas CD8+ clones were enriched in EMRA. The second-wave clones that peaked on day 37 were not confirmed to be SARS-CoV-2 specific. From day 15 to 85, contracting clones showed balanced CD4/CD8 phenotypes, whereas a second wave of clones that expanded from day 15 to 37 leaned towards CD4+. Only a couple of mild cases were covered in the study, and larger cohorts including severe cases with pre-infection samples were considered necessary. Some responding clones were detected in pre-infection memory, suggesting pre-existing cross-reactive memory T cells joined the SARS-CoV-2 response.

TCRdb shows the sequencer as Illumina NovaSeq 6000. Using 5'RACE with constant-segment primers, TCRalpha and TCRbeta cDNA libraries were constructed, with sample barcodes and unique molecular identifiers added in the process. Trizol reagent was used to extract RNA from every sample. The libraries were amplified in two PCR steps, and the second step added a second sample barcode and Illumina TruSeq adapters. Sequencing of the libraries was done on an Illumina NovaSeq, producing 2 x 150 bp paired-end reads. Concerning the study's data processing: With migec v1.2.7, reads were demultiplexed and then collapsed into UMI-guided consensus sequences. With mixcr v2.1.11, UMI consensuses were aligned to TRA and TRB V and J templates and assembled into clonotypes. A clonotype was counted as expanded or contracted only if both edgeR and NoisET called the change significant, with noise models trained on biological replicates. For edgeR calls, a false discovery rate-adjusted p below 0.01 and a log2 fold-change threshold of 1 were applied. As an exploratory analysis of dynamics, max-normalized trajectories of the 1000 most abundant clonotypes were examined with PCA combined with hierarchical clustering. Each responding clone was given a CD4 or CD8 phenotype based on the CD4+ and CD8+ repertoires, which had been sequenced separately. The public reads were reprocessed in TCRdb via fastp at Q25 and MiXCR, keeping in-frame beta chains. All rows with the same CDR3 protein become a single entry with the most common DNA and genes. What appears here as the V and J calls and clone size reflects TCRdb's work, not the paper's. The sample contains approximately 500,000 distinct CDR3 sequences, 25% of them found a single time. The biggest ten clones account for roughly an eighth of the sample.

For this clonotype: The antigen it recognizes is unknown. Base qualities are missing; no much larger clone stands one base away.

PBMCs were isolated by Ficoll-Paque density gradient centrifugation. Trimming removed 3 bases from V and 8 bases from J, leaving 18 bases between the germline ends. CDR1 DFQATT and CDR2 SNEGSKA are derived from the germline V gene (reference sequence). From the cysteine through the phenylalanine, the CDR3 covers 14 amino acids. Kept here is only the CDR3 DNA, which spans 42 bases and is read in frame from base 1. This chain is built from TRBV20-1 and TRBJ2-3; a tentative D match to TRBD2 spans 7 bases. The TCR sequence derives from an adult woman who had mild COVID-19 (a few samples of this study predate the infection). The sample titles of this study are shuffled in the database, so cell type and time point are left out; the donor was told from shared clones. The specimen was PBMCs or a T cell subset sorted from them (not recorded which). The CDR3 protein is CSASGGGAVSTQYF. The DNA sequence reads TGCAGTGCTAGTGGAGGGGGGGCCGTTTCTACGCAGTATTTT.